The next 6 T cell receptor beta chains were all read from a single sample in a study of OX40 agonist ivuxolimab in advanced cancers. Profiling relied on immunoSEQ multiplex PCR, and the TCRdb table lists in-frame clones only, not all of them. The sample has 94,000 or so clones, less than 90% seen once. This specimen was CD4+ or CD8+ T cells sorted from blood, taken in a trial of the OX40 agonist ivuxolimab. The receptors come from an adult with an advanced solid tumor such as melanoma, head and neck, liver or kidney cancer.

This sequence joins TRBV21-1 and TRBJ2-3; the table's D call TRBD2 went unverified against the DNA. TRBV21-1 corresponds to a pseudogene. This CDR3 comprises 20 residues. This chain's CDR3 is CASSEKSLTSGGPSTDTQYF. The CDR3 nucleotides are TGTGCCAGCAGCGAAAAAAGCCTGACTAGCGGGGGACCTAGCACAGATACGCAGTATTTT.

V gene TRBV16 combines with J gene TRBJ1-1, with D possibly matching TRBD1 (6 bases). The germline V gene encodes CDR1 KGHSY and CDR2 FQNENV. The CDR3 contains 13 residues. V was trimmed by 4 bases and J by 5 bases, leaving 11 bases between them. The CDR3 region is CASSPETGTEAFF. DNA for the CDR3: TGTGCCAGCAGCCCAGAAACAGGGACTGAAGCTTTCTTT.

V usage is TRBV19 and J usage is TRBJ2-5, with TRBD1 matching 10 bases. Per the germline V gene, CDR1 is LNHDA and CDR2 is SQIVND (reference sequence). This CDR3 spans 17 amino acids. Losses at the gene ends were 6 bases for V and 2 bases for J; bases not matched to a gene: 12. CDR3 nucleotide sequence: TGTGCCAGTAGCCCCCGAGGGACAGGGGCCAATCAAGAGACCCAGTACTTC. As protein: CASSPRGTGANQETQYF.

The V gene is TRBV4-3, the J gene TRBJ1-4; D not certain. Germline V gives CDR1 LGHNA, CDR2 YSLEER. The CDR3 totals 12 residues. With 0 bases removed from V and 10 bases from J, the gap between germline ends came to 6 bases. The CDR3 loop reads CASSQDPGKLFF. CDR3 in DNA: TGCGCCAGCAGCCAAGATCCGGGAAAACTGTTTTTT.

The J gene is TRBJ1-6, the V gene TRBV7-8; 7 bases align to TRBD1. Germline V gene sequence: CDR1 SGHVS, CDR2 FQNEAQ. V lost 6 bases and J lost 0; bases outside the gene matches: 11. CDR3 length: 18 residues. The CDR3 DNA follows: TGTGCCAGCAGTTTGGGACAGTTCTCCAGCTCCTATAATTCACCCCTCCACTTT. Encoded protein: CASSLGQFSSSYNSPLHF.

The chain carries TRBV6-5 and TRBJ2-7; D remains ambiguous. The CDR3 has 14 amino acids. Trimming shortened V by 5 bases and J by 3 bases, and 14 bases separated the two germline ends. Looked up from germline, CDR1 is MNHEY and CDR2 is SVGAGI. This chain's CDR3 is CASSIMGAYYEQYF. The CDR3 coding sequence is TGTGCCAGCAGTATTATGGGCGCCTACTACGAGCAGTACTTC.